The present T cell receptor beta chain was sequenced within a study of cytomegalovirus exposure and HLA in healthy donors. Study conclusions and caveats: TCR beta chains numbering under 200 were designated cytomegalovirus-associated. A missense DCLRE1C variant was associated with V- and J-gene trimming of TCR beta chains in a later analysis, and an independent cohort replicated the association.

The study ran its PCR with 60 Vbeta and 13 Jbeta primers. Profiling relied on immunoSEQ multiplex PCR, and the TCRdb table lists in-frame clones only, not all of them. The sample has around 140,000 clones, around two thirds seen once; the top ten hold 2.4%. V lost 5 bases and J lost 7; bases outside the gene matches: 5. The CDR3 sequence is 14 residues long. Germline V lookup: CDR1 SGHRS, CDR2 YFSETQ. A note on this clone: The target antigen is unknown.

The TCR sequence derives from a woman in her thirties or forties in good health and CMV-seronegative. The chain has TRBV5-1 and TRBJ2-2; 10 bases are shared with TRBD2. The specimen was PBMCs. The CDR3: CASRLAGSVGELFF. The CDR3 DNA reads TGCGCCAGCAGACTAGCGGGGTCGGTCGGGGAGCTGTTTTTT. Full variable domain (outside the CDR3, taken from reference TRBV5-1 and TRBJ2-2): KAGVTQTPRYLIKTRGQQVTLSCSPISGHRSVSWYQQTPGQGLQFLFEYFSETQRNKGNFPGRFSGRQFSNSRSEMNVSTLELGDSALYLCASRLAGSVGELFFGEGSRLTVL.